This T cell receptor beta chain appears in the sequencing data of a study of shared clonotypes between healthy human individuals. Germline V gene sequence: CDR1 SGHAT, CDR2 FQNNGV. The trim removed 5 bases at V and 0 bases at J, leaving 4 bases unmatched. The CDR3 is 14 amino acids. Comments on this clone: This clone may be a read error of a much larger clone one base away. The sample contains more than one DNA sequence encoding this CDR3.

Libraries were prepared by immunoSEQ multiplex PCR; TCRdb keeps only in-frame clonotypes and omits some of them. The sample lists under 750,000 clones, 72% occurring once. Sequenced material: memory CD4+ T cells sorted from blood. Subset described: CD45RA-negative fraction. This TCR came from a woman in her twenties or thirties in good health. This chain uses TRBV11-2 with TRBJ2-7, with 7 bases identical to TRBD2. The CDR3: CASSRQRDSYEQYF. The DNA for the CDR3 is TGTGCCAGCAGCCGCCAGCGGGACTCCTACGAGCAGTACTTC.